The TCR beta chain under discussion was sequenced for a study of shared clonotypes between healthy human individuals (dated by TCRdb to the early 2020s). Looking at the study overall: Three men and a couple of women, aged 18 to 49 years, made up the cohort. To estimate repertoire size and how much clonotype sharing occurs between individuals, the study deeply sequenced the blood TCR repertoires of about five healthy adults. To increase sequencing depth and limit assay-specific biases, TCR repertoire library preparation and sequencing were carried out by different laboratories using diverse techniques. Leukapheresis yielded between about 0.94 and 9 billion PBMCs per donor. For each donor, three plates each were used for CD4 naive and CD4 memory, two plates were used for CD8 naive, and one plate was used for CD8 memory. Summary of the overall study and its limitations: Pairwise subsampling led to the expectation that sequencing depth would affect the degree of clonotype sharing among donors. Rarefaction of sorted-subset datasets indicated incomplete sequencing despite the large sequencing depth. Sampling was restricted to blood, and TCR repertoires in tissues likely differ from the TCR repertoires found in blood. Higher generation probabilities were observed for clonotypes shared by all four sorted-subset donors than for non-shared clonotypes. Because the study included a small number of donors, the genetic and exposure-history diversity represented was limited. When a few donors were compared, the shared fraction of clonotypes was about 5.2% for naive CD4, about 4% for naive CD8, roughly 2.5% for memory CD4, and 0.35% to 0.4% for memory CD8. Larger estimated clonotype richness was generally found for naive subsets than for memory subsets.

The donors were healthy, HIV-negative adults who had no recently reported acute infections or vaccinations. Every donor was a Caucasian adult living in Nashville, Tennessee, USA. CD4+ T cells were enriched by magnetic negative selection, after which naive cells were positively selected on CD45RA and the negative fraction was taken as the memory subset. Blood was collected by leukapheresis, and PBMCs were isolated by Ficoll-Histopaque density gradient centrifugation and then cryopreserved in liquid nitrogen vapor phase. Purity and quantity of every magnetically sorted T cell population were checked by analytical flow cytometry. Each sorted fraction had its genomic DNA isolated and then quantified by UV absorbance on a Nanodrop 2000c. The germline V gene gives CDR1 as SGDLS and CDR2 as YYNGEE. V and J are truncated by 0 bases and 8 bases respectively, leaving an intervening sequence of 3 bases. The cysteine opens and the phenylalanine closes a CDR3 of 11 amino acids. Of the read, only the CDR3 DNA is kept; its 33 bases are in frame from base 1.

As for this clone: Its antigen is not yet known. Base qualities are not provided; no much larger clone lies one nucleotide away.

Using the deep immunoSEQ assay, multiplex PCR amplified TCR CDR3 regions from genomic DNA. Extracted genomic DNA from each cell subset was distributed evenly across all wells of several immunoSEQ 96-well plates, and each plate was treated as a replicate. For sorted subsets, each replicate PCR was loaded with around 200 ng genomic DNA, equivalent to about 30,000 T cell genomes. Purified libraries were measured with a Qubit 3.0 fluorometer, size-checked on a Bioanalyzer 2100, and measured again with the KAPA Library Quantification kit. A separate single-read 150-cycle Illumina NextSeq 550 flow cell was used to sequence each immunoSEQ 96-well plate. In the original analysis: The immunoSEQ output contained only junctional sequences without quality scores, so filtering could not match that applied to full-length reads. Sequences were annotated with PyIR, a Python wrapper for IgBLAST v1.9, and V/J genes and CDR3 were assigned using IMGT germline references. Any read was removed if the V/J assignment was weak (E-value above 1e-6), the CDR3 was missing, or the read contained stop codons, out-of-frame junctions, or ambiguous translated residues. V3J clonotypes were defined as sequences sharing the same inferred V gene, J gene, and CDR3 amino acid sequence. Percentage overlap between repertoires was computed as shared unique clonotypes divided by the size of the smaller repertoire. RTK rarefaction, the Chao1 estimator, and Recon v2.1 estimates of unobserved clonotypes were used to assess repertoire richness. For all TCRbeta clonotypes obtained by the gDNA method from four donors, generation probabilities were computed with OLGA. As stored in TCRdb, this immuneACCESS dataset retains in-frame rearrangements with V and J assigned. A fraction of the clones does not appear; measured against another copy, unresolved V genes explain less than half of the discrepancy, and the remainder lacks a known reason. V and J calls and clone size come straight from that table; D and trimming were deduced from the DNA. This sample comprises 850,000 to 1,100,000 clones, around 77% of them detected only once. Together, the top ten hold about 0.94% of the sample.

Here the chain combines TRBV9 and TRBJ2-1, with no confident D gene call. The sequence was obtained from a man between 18 and 35 years old in good health. Some clones in this sample may be carry-over from other donors' samples. Sequences were obtained from memory CD4+ T cells from PBMCs. According to the study, the label for this sample's cell subset or site signals: CD45RA-negative fraction. The sequence in DNA is TGTGCCAGCAGCGTAGACGATGAGCAGTTCTTC. This codes for CASSVDDEQFF.